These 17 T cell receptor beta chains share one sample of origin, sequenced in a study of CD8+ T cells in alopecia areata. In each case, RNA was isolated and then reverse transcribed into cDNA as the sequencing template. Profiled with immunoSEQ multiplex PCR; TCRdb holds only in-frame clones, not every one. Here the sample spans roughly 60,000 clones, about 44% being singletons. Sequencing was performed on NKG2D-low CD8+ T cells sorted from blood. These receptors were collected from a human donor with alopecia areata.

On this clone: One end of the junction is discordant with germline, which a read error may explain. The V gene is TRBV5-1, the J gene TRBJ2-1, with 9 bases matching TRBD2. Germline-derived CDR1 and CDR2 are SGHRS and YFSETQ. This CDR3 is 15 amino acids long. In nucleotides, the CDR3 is TGCGCCAGCAGCCCGGGACTAGCCTCCCACAATGAGCAGTTCTTC. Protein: CASSPGLASHNEQFF.

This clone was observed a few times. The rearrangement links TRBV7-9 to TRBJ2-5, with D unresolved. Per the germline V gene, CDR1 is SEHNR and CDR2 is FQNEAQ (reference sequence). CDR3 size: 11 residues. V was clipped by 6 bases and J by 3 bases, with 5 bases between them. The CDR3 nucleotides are TGTGCCAGCAGATCGGAAGAGACCCAGTACTTC. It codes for CASRSEETQYF.

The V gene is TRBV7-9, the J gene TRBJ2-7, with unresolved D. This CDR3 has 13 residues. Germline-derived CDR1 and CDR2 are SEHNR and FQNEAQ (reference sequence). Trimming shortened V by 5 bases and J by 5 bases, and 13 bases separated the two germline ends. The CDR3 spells CASSPPSNHEQYF. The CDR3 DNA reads TGTGCCAGCAGCCCCCCCTCCAACCACGAGCAGTACTTC.

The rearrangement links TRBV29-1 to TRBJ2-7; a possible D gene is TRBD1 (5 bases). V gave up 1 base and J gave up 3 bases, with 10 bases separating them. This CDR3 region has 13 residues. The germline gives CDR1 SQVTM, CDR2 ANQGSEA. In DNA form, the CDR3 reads TGCAGCGTTGAAGGGGATGACAGCTACGAGCAGTACTTC. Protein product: CSVEGDDSYEQYF.

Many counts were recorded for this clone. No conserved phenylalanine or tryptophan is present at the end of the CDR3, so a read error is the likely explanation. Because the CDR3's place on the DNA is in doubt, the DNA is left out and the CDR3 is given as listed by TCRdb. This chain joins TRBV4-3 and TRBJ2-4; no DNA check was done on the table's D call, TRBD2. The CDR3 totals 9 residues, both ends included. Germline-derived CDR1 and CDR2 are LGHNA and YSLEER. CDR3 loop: CASSQDYHP.

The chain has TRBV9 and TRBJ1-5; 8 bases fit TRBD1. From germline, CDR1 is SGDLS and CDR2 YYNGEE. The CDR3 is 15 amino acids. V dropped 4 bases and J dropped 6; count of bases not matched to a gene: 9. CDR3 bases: TGTGCCAGCAGCCCCTACGACAGGGGTGGTCAGCCCCAGCATTTT. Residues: CASSPYDRGGQPQHF.

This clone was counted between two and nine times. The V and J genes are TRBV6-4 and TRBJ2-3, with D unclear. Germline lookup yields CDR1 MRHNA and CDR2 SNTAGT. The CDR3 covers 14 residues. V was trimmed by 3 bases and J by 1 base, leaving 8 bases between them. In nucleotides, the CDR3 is TGTGCCAGCAGTGATACCACAGGCACAGATACGCAGTATTTT. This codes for CASSDTTGTDTQYF.

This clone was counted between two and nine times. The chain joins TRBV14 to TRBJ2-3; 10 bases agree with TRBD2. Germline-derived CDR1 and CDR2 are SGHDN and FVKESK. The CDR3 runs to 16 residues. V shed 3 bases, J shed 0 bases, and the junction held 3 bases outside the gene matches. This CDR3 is CASSQLAGVSTDTQYF. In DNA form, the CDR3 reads TGTGCCAGCAGCCAGCTAGCGGGAGTTAGCACAGATACGCAGTATTTT. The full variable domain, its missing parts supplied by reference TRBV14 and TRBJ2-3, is EAGVTQFPSHSVIEKGQTVTLRCDPISGHDNLYWYRRVMGKEIKFLLHFVKESKQDESGMPNNRFLAERTGGTYSTLKVQPAELEDSGVYFCASSQLAGVSTDTQYFGPGTRLTVL.

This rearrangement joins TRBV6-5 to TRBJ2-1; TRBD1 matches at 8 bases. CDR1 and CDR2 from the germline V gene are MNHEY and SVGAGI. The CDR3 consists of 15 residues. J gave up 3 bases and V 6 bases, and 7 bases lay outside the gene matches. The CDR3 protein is CASRLGTGNYNEQFF. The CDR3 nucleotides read TGTGCCAGCAGGCTCGGGACAGGTAACTACAATGAGCAGTTCTTC.

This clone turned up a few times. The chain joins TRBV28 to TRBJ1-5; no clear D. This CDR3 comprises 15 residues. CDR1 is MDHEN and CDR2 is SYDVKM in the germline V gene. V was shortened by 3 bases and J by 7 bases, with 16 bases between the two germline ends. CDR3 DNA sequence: TGTGCCAGCAGTTTGGCATTCCGTGTTGGCCAGCCCCAGCATTTT. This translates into CASSLAFRVGQPQHF.

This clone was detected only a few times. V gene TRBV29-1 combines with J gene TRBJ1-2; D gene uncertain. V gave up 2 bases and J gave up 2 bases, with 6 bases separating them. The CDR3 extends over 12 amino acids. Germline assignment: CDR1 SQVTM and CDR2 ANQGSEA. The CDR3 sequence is CSVETRNYGYTF. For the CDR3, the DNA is TGCAGCGTTGAAACAAGGAACTATGGCTACACCTTC.

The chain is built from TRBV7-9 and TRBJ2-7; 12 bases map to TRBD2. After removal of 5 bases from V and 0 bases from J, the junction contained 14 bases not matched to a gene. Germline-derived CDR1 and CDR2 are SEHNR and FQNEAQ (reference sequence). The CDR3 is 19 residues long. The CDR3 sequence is CASSHTVGASGRDSYEQYF. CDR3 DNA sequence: TGTGCCAGCAGCCATACGGTCGGGGCTAGCGGGAGGGACTCCTACGAGCAGTACTTC. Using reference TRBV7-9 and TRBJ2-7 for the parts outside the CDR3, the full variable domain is DTGVSQNPRHKITKRGQNVTFRCDPISEHNRLYWYRQTLGQGPEFLTYFQNEAQLEKSRLLSDRFSAERPKGSFSTLEIQRTEQGDSAMYLCASSHTVGASGRDSYEQYFGPGTRLTVT.

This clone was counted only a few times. Here the CDR3 DNA reads TGTGCCAGCAGTCTTTCCACCTACGAGCAGTACTTC. This encodes CASSLSTYEQYF. V usage is TRBV28 and J usage is TRBJ2-7; D ambiguous. V was cut by 5 bases and J by 2 bases, with 7 bases left in between. The germline gives CDR1 MDHEN, CDR2 SYDVKM. The CDR3 sequence is 12 residues long.

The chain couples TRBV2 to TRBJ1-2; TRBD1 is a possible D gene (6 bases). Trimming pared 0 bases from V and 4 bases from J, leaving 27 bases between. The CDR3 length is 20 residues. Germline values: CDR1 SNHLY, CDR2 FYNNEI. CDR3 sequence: CASSEALRGRLPKVLYGYTF. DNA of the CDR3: TGTGCCAGCAGTGAAGCGCTTCGGGGGCGCCTCCCCAAAGTCCTCTATGGCTACACCTTC.

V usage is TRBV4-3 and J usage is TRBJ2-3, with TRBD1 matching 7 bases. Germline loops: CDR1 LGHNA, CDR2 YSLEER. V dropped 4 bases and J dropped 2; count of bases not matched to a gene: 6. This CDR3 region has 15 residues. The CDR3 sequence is CASSPRQGPTDTQYF. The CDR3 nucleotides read TGCGCCAGCAGCCCAAGACAGGGACCCACAGATACGCAGTATTTT.

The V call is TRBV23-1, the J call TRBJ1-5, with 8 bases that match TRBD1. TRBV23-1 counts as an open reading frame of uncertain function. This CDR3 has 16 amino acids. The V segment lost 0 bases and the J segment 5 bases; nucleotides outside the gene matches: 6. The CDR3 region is CASSQSAGGCDQPQHF. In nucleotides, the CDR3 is TGCGCCAGCAGTCAATCAGCAGGGGGCTGTGATCAGCCCCAGCATTTT.

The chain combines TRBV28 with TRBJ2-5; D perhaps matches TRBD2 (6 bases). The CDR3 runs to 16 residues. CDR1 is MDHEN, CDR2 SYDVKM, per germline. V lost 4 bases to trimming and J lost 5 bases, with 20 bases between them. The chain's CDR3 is CASSSRAGLLRETQYF. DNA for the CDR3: TGTGCCAGCAGTTCAAGGGCAGGACTACTCCGGGAGACCCAGTACTTC.